This T cell receptor beta chain was observed in a study of OX40 agonist ivuxolimab in advanced cancers. About the study: Partial responses were recorded for three patients, including one with hepatocellular carcinoma and two with cutaneous melanoma.

Regarding this clone: What it recognizes is unknown.

Whole-study findings and limits: Clonal expansion by week 6 occurred in CD4+ and CD8+ blood T cells (at 0.1 to 3.0 mg/kg). Some nonresponders likewise displayed low normalized T-cell clonal expansion. On average, a greater number of expanded clones characterised CD8+ T cells relative to CD4+.

Clones were sequenced by immunoSEQ multiplex PCR, and TCRdb holds only the in-frame ones, with some missing. The sample shows 25,000 to 30,000 clones, around four fifths of them seen only once. Sequenced material: CD4+ or CD8+ T cells sorted from blood, taken in a trial of the OX40 agonist ivuxolimab. This TCR was recovered from an adult with an advanced solid tumor such as melanoma, head and neck, liver or kidney cancer.

In DNA, the CDR3 is TGTGCCAGCAGCCCTGGGAGAGAGCAGTTCTTC. Amino acid sequence: CASSPGREQFF. The chain combines TRBV6-5 with TRBJ2-1; a weak D match, TRBD2 (5 bases). The ends were cut back, 6 bases at V and 10 bases at J, with 10 bases in the middle. CDR3 length equals 11 residues. Germline CDR1 MNHEY, CDR2 SVGAGI.